This T cell receptor beta chain is from a study of blood T cell repertoires in COVID-19. Study background: Acute and convalescent COVID-19 specimens originated in the United States, Italy and Spain. T cells, B-cell-depleted T cells, or PBMCs supplied cDNA or gDNA.

Under the authors' procedure: Counts of nucleated cells, estimated from reference gene primer amplification, were obtained. Generated by immunoSEQ multiplex PCR, the TCRdb table keeps only in-frame clones and is missing some. V and J calls and clone size are as listed in that table; D and trimming were resolved from the DNA. The sample has around 89,000 clones, about 87% seen once; the top ten hold approximately 0.5%. V gave up 3 bases and J gave up 11 bases, with 22 bases separating them. The CDR3 covers 15 residues. The V gene's germline CDR1 is LNHDA and CDR2 SQIVND (reference sequence). This TCR came from a man between 60 and 75 years old with acute or convalescent COVID-19. The sample was peripheral blood. V gene TRBV19 combines with J gene TRBJ1-1, with D possibly TRBD1 on 6 matching bases. The CDR3 sequence is CASSIPYRDSMKAFF. The DNA of the CDR3 is TGTGCCAGTAGTATCCCTTACAGGGATAGCATGAAGGCTTTCTTT.